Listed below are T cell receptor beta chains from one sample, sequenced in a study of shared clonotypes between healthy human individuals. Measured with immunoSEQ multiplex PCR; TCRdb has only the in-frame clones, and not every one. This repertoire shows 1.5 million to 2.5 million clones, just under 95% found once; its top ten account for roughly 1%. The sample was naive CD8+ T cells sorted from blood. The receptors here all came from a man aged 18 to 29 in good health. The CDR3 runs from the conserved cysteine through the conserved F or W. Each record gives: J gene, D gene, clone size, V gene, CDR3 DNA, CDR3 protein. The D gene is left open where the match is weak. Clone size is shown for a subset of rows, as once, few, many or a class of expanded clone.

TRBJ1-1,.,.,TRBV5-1,TGCGCCAGCAGCTTGTCGAGGGAAATGAACACTGAAGCTTTCTTT,CASSLSREMNTEAFF
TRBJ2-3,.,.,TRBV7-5,TGTGCCAGAAGCTTGGACGGCACAGATACGCAGTATTTT,CARSLDGTDTQYF
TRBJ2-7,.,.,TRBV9,TGTGCCAGCAGCGTAGGGGACTCCGGGGGCGAGCAGTACTTC,CASSVGDSGGEQYF
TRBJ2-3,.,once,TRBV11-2,TGTGCCAGCAGCTTAGGTGGGGGACGCACAGATACGCAGTATTTT,CASSLGGGRTDTQYF
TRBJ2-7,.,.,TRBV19,TGTGCCAGTATGGCAGGGATAGGCTACGAGCAGTACTTC,CASMAGIGYEQYF
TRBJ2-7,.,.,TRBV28,TGTGCCAGCAGTTTCCCGGGTGACTACGAGCAGTACTTC,CASSFPGDYEQYF
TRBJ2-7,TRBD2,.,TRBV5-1,TGCGCCAGCAGCTTGGGCGGGAGGGCCGTCGACGAGCAGTACTTC,CASSLGGRAVDEQYF
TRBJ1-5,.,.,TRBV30,TGTGCCTGGAGTGTAGGAGAATATCAGCCCCAGCATTTT,CAWSVGEYQPQHF
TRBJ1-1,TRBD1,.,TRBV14,TGTGCCAGCAGCCAGACAGGGGAAATCACTGAAGCTTTCTTT,CASSQTGEITEAFF
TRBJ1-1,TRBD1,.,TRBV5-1,TGCGCCAGCAGCCCAGGGACAGGGGAAAGCACTGAAGCTTTCTTT,CASSPGTGESTEAFF